A selection of T cell receptor beta chains follows, all from one sample in a study of beta chain features in type 1 diabetes. TCRdb's copy holds only in-frame clones and misses some; the assay was immunoSEQ multiplex PCR. The table lists hundreds of thousands of clones, 8% of them singletons, with around 0.44% in the top ten. The material sequenced was central memory CD4+ T cells from blood. The receptors here all came from a woman aged 18-29 years in good health. Each CDR3 is given with its conserved first and last residue. The order of the fields is clone size, D gene, V gene, J gene, CDR3 DNA, CDR3 protein. The D gene is left open where the match is weak. A clone size is listed for some rows: how often the clone was seen (once, few, many), or a class if it is expanded.

few	-	TRBV18	TRBJ2-5	TGTGCCAGCTCACGCTCCCTGGGGAGCCAAGAGACCCAGTACTTC	CASSRSLGSQETQYF
few	TRBD1	TRBV19	TRBJ2-2	TGTGCCAGTAGGCGGGACAGGGGGCAATGGGGCACCGGGGAGCTGTTTTTT	CASRRDRGQWGTGELFF
-	TRBD2	TRBV28	TRBJ2-7	TGTGCCAGCAGTTCTGGACTAGCGGGAGTTCGGGAGCAGTACTTC	CASSSGLAGVREQYF
-	-	TRBV28	TRBJ2-7	TGTGCCAGCAGCCCCGGGGATATAGCCTCCGAGCAGTACTTC	CASSPGDIASEQYF
-	-	TRBV11-2	TRBJ2-5	TGTGCCAGCAGCCCCAGAGCCGGTGAGACCCAGTACTTC	CASSPRAGETQYF
few	-	TRBV4-2	TRBJ2-3	TGTGCCAGCAGCCAAGTGGGATTGGGGTTCACAGATACGCAGTATTTT	CASSQVGLGFTDTQYF
-	-	TRBV7-2	TRBJ1-5	TGTGCCAGCAGCTTAGATTGGGGGCAGGGCACGGATCAGCCCCAGCATTTT	CASSLDWGQGTDQPQHF
-	-	TRBV5-6	TRBJ2-7	-	CASSLFGTGITKGGRARYF
-	TRBD1	TRBV6-6	TRBJ2-7	TGTGCCAGCAGTCCCGGGACAGGGGGCTCCTACGAGCAGTACTTC	CASSPGTGGSYEQYF
few	TRBD2	TRBV28	TRBJ2-1	TGTGCCAGCCCTCCCCAGGGGGCTAGCGGGAGGGAAAAAAATGAGCAGTTCTTC	CASPPQGASGREKNEQFF
-	-	TRBV14	TRBJ1-3	TGTGCCAGCAGCCGGGACTGGGGAAACACCATATATTTT	CASSRDWGNTIYF
many	-	TRBV28	TRBJ2-2	TGTGCCAGCAGTTCTTCCGGGACCGGCATTCTAGGGGAGCTGTTTTTT	CASSSSGTGILGELFF
-	-	TRBV10-3	TRBJ2-1	TGTGCCATCAGTGACCCGGGACCACTACCCGCGGAAGAGCAGTTCTTC	CAISDPGPLPAEEQFF
-	-	TRBV7-9	TRBJ2-3	TGTGCCAGCAGTCCCAGTTTTAGCCGCGGCACAGATACGCAGTATTTT	CASSPSFSRGTDTQYF
-	-	TRBV18	TRBJ1-2	TGTGCCAGCTCACCACCGAAGGGGTTCTATGGCTACACCTTC	CASSPPKGFYGYTF
few	-	TRBV18	TRBJ2-5	TGTGCCAGCTCACCAGAGGGGGGTCCTGAGGAGACCCAGTACTTC	CASSPEGGPEETQYF
few	TRBD1	TRBV27	TRBJ1-1	TGTGCCAGCCGGCGCGTTGGGAACAGGGGGCCAAGCACTGAAGCTTTCTTT	CASRRVGNRGPSTEAFF
few	-	TRBV29-1	TRBJ2-5	TGCAGCGTTGTTATAGCGGCAGGGGGAGAGACCCAGTACTTC	CSVVIAAGGETQYF
few	-	TRBV27	TRBJ1-1	TGTGCCAGCAGTCTTCTCCCCGGGGGGAATACTGAAGCTTTCTTT	CASSLLPGGNTEAFF
few	-	TRBV9	TRBJ1-2	TGTGCCAGCAGCGTAGAGGCCAACTATGGCTACACCTTC	CASSVEANYGYTF
few	TRBD2	TRBV7-3	TRBJ2-1	TGTGCCAGCAGCTTAACTTACGGGAGGGCCTATGAGCAGTTCTTC	CASSLTYGRAYEQFF
-	TRBD2	TRBV5-4	TRBJ2-7	TGTGCCAGCAGCTTGTCGGGGGGCGAGCAGTACTTC	CASSLSGGEQYF
-	-	TRBV13	TRBJ2-1	TGTGCCAGCAGCCCCGTACGTGATGAGCAGTTCTTC	CASSPVRDEQFF
-	TRBD1	TRBV5-1	TRBJ1-2	TGCGCCAGCAGCACGGGACAGGGAAGGAGCTACACCTTC	CASSTGQGRSYTF
-	-	TRBV18	TRBJ2-3	TGTGCCAGCTCACCACAACTAGGGCAGGGAGGAGATACGCAGTATTTT	CASSPQLGQGGDTQYF
-	-	TRBV9	TRBJ2-7	TGTGCCAGCAGCGCCCAAGCAACTAGCTTTGAGCAGTACTTC	CASSAQATSFEQYF
-	-	TRBV18	TRBJ2-3	TGTGCCAGCTCACCACCGGGAGAAGATACGCAGTATTTT	CASSPPGEDTQYF
many	-	TRBV7-2	TRBJ2-3	TGTGCCAGCAGCGGAGCCCCAGATACGCAGTATTTT	CASSGAPDTQYF
few	TRBD2	TRBV15	TRBJ2-5	TGTGCCACCAGCAGGAATACCCTTAGCGGGGGCAAGGGGACCCAGTACTTC	CATSRNTLSGGKGTQYF
-	TRBD1	TRBV6-5	TRBJ1-4	TGTGCCAGCACTCGGACAGGGAATAATGAAAAACTGTTTTTT	CASTRTGNNEKLFF
-	TRBD2	TRBV9	TRBJ2-7	TGTGCCAGCAGCTCCTCTAGCGGGAACTACGAGCAGTACTTC	CASSSSSGNYEQYF
many	-	TRBV28	TRBJ2-4	TGTGCCAGCAGAGTGGGACGGCTAGCCAAAAACATTCAGTACTTC	CASRVGRLAKNIQYF
few	TRBD1	TRBV28	TRBJ2-7	TGTGCCAGCAGCCCACGGACAGGGCTCTCCTACGAGCAGTACTTC	CASSPRTGLSYEQYF
-	TRBD2	TRBV4-1	TRBJ2-1	TGCGCCAGCAGCCAAGGGTCGGCAGCGGGAGGTCGTGAGCAGTTCTTC	CASSQGSAAGGREQFF
-	TRBD2	TRBV5-1	TRBJ2-5	TGCGCCAGCAGCTTTGGGACCGGGAGGGGGACCCAGTACTTC	CASSFGTGRGTQYF
few	-	TRBV4-2	TRBJ2-1	TGTGCCAGCAGCCAACCGGGACACCGGAACAATGAGCAGTTCTTC	CASSQPGHRNNEQFF
-	-	TRBV5-8	TRBJ2-2	TGTGCCAGCAGCTTGGGTTTCTCTACGAACACCGGGGAGCTGTTTTTT	CASSLGFSTNTGELFF
few	-	TRBV2	TRBJ2-1	TGTGCCAGCAGACGGCGGGAACTCTACAATGAGCAGTTCTTC	CASRRRELYNEQFF
-	TRBD1	TRBV9	TRBJ1-2	TGTGCCAGCAGCCCCTCGACAGGGAGCTATGGCTACACCTTC	CASSPSTGSYGYTF
few	-	TRBV5-4	TRBJ2-5	TGTGCCAGCAGTGTAGATGCGGCAAGGACCCAGTACTTC	CASSVDAARTQYF
-	-	TRBV7-6	TRBJ1-4	TGTGCCAGCAGCCGTGACAGAAGTACTGAAAAACTGTTTTTT	CASSRDRSTEKLFF
many	-	TRBV27	TRBJ2-4	TGTGCCCCTCGGGACACCTTAGCCAAAAACATTCAGTACTTC	CAPRDTLAKNIQYF
many	-	TRBV14	TRBJ1-5	TGTGCCAGCAGCCAAGGGGGATATCAGCCCCAGCATTTT	CASSQGGYQPQHF
-	-	TRBV7-2	TRBJ2-3	TGTGCCAGCAGCTCTATGGGCCCCGATACGCAGTATTTT	CASSSMGPDTQYF
many	-	TRBV7-2	TRBJ2-1	TGTGCCAGCAGCTTAAGGCCCAGCGGAGACGGCTGGTTCTTC	CASSLRPSGDGWFF
few	-	TRBV11-2	TRBJ1-3	TGTGCCAGCAGCAATTTACTTGGAAACACCATATATTTT	CASSNLLGNTIYF
few	-	TRBV11-1	TRBJ2-7	TGTGCCAGCAGCCTGGACGGAAAGCACTACGAGCAGTACTTC	CASSLDGKHYEQYF
-	TRBD2	TRBV9	TRBJ2-7	TGTGCCAGCAGCGTAGCCCCTAGCGGAACCTACGAGCAGTACTTC	CASSVAPSGTYEQYF
-	-	TRBV28	TRBJ2-7	TGTGCCAGCAGTCTCAATAAAATGGGCTCCGGCTCATACGAGCAGTACTTC	CASSLNKMGSGSYEQYF
many	TRBD1	TRBV7-9	TRBJ1-3	TGTGCCAGCAGCTCACAGGGGACAGGAAACACCATATATTTT	CASSSQGTGNTIYF
-	-	TRBV18	TRBJ1-1	TGTGCCAGCTCACCATGGTCGAACACTGAAGCTTTCTTT	CASSPWSNTEAFF
few	TRBD2	TRBV9	TRBJ2-5	TGTGCCAGCAGCCCCCACCAGGGAGGGGAGACCCAGTACTTC	CASSPHQGGETQYF
few	TRBD2	TRBV7-3	TRBJ2-7	TGTGCCAGCAGCTTAATGGGAGGGCCAGGCGACGAGCAGTACTTC	CASSLMGGPGDEQYF